This is a list of T cell receptor beta chains from one sample in a study of cytomegalovirus exposure and HLA in healthy donors. Assay: immunoSEQ multiplex PCR; the TCRdb copy retains only in-frame clones and omits some. The sample has 150,000 to 200,000 clones; over 65% are singletons. The specimen sequenced was PBMCs. The receptors were gathered from a young man in good health and CMV-seropositive. CDR3s include the opening cysteine and the closing phenylalanine or tryptophan. Fields, in order: CDR3 length, D gene, clone size, V gene, J gene, CDR3 protein, CDR3 DNA. D genes are given only for firm matches. Clone size, where shown, is once, few, many, or a class for clones that have expanded.

15	TRBD2	-	TRBV7-2	TRBJ2-2	CASSFSGRGAGELFF	TGTGCCAGCAGCTTTAGCGGGAGGGGCGCCGGGGAGCTGTTTTTT
14	-	-	TRBV4-1	TRBJ2-5	CASSQPGLEETQYF	TGCGCCAGCAGCCAACCGGGTCTCGAAGAGACCCAGTACTTC
19	TRBD2	-	TRBV19	TRBJ2-1	CASSIIGSSGSGGYNEQFF	TGTGCCAGTAGTATCATCGGGTCTAGCGGGAGTGGTGGGTACAATGAGCAGTTCTTC
15	-	-	TRBV4-1	TRBJ2-3	CASSQDGGLTDTQYF	TGCGCCAGCAGCCAAGATGGGGGGTTAACAGATACGCAGTATTTT
11	-	-	TRBV27	TRBJ2-1	CASSSDNEQFF	TGTGCCAGCAGTTCTGACAATGAGCAGTTCTTC
14	-	-	TRBV9	TRBJ2-6	CASSPQGIGNVLTF	TGTGCCAGCAGCCCCCAGGGGATAGGAAACGTCCTGACTTTC
14	TRBD1	few	TRBV5-6	TRBJ2-1	CASSWGGTGYEQFF	TGTGCCAGCAGCTGGGGTGGGACAGGGTATGAGCAGTTCTTC
13	TRBD1	-	TRBV11-1	TRBJ1-2	CASSQRQGRGYTF	TGTGCCAGCAGCCAAAGACAGGGCCGTGGCTACACCTTC
13	-	-	TRBV11-3	TRBJ1-1	CASSSTGNTEAFF	TGTGCCAGCAGCTCAACGGGGAACACTGAAGCTTTCTTT
14	-	-	TRBV19	TRBJ2-4	CATKDGGAENIQYF	TGTGCCACCAAGGACGGCGGGGCGGAAAACATTCAGTACTTC
15	TRBD1	few	TRBV5-6	TRBJ1-2	CASSGERQGYDGYTF	TGTGCCAGCAGCGGAGAACGACAGGGTTATGATGGCTACACCTTC
13	TRBD1	-	TRBV6-5	TRBJ1-5	CASSRDSNQPQHF	TGTGCCAGCAGTCGGGACAGTAATCAGCCCCAGCATTTT
13	-	-	TRBV30	TRBJ1-4	CAWNGLDGEKLFF	TGTGCCTGGAACGGCCTTGACGGGGAAAAACTGTTTTTT
14	-	once	TRBV7-2	TRBJ2-5	CASSKEGGRETQYF	TGTGCCAGCAGCAAAGAGGGTGGTCGGGAGACCCAGTACTTC
15	TRBD2	-	TRBV19	TRBJ2-3	CASSIGGGETDTQYF	TGTGCCAGTAGTATCGGCGGGGGGGAGACAGATACGCAGTATTTT
16	TRBD1	-	TRBV5-1	TRBJ2-1	CASSVGQGASYNEQFF	TGCGCCAGCAGCGTAGGACAGGGGGCATCCTACAATGAGCAGTTCTTC
12	TRBD2	few	TRBV5-1	TRBJ2-5	CASSSGGEIQYF	TGCGCCAGCAGCTCGGGAGGGGAGATCCAGTACTTC
13	-	-	TRBV30	TRBJ2-4	CAWSHAGSNIQYF	TGTGCCTGGAGTCACGCCGGGTCAAACATTCAGTACTTC
13	-	-	TRBV6-5	TRBJ2-1	CASSYGQGNEQFF	TGTGCCAGCAGTTACGGCCAGGGCAATGAGCAGTTCTTC
16	TRBD2	-	TRBV5-1	TRBJ2-5	CASSLAPSGSQETQYF	TGCGCCAGCAGCTTGGCGCCTAGCGGTTCCCAAGAGACCCAGTACTTC
14	TRBD1	-	TRBV19	TRBJ1-1	CASSIQGALTEAFF	TGTGCCAGTAGTATTCAGGGGGCGTTGACTGAAGCTTTCTTT
14	-	-	TRBV2	TRBJ2-5	CASSGDRGRETQYF	TGTGCCAGCAGTGGAGATAGGGGGAGAGAGACCCAGTACTTC
15	TRBD1	-	TRBV5-1	TRBJ2-5	CASSLTGTDEETQYF	TGCGCCAGCAGCTTAACTGGGACAGATGAAGAGACCCAGTACTTC
17	-	-	TRBV7-9	TRBJ2-3	CASSRGGSGTDTDTQYF	TGTGCCAGCAGCCGGGGGGGTTCCGGGACAGACACAGATACGCAGTATTTT
13	-	-	TRBV6-1	TRBJ1-1	CASRRGGSTEAFF	TGTGCCAGCAGGAGGGGCGGGAGCACTGAAGCTTTCTTT
15	-	-	TRBV9	TRBJ1-3	CASSVEGGHGNTIYF	TGTGCCAGCAGCGTGGAGGGGGGGCATGGAAACACCATATATTTT
14	-	-	TRBV19	TRBJ2-2	CASSISGPTGELFF	TGTGCCAGTAGTATAAGTGGGCCCACCGGGGAGCTGTTTTTT
13	-	-	TRBV7-9	TRBJ1-1	CASSLAEVTEAFF	TGTGCCAGCAGCTTGGCGGAAGTCACTGAAGCTTTCTTT
13	-	-	TRBV6-5	TRBJ1-2	CASLGGSNYGYTF	TGTGCCAGCCTGGGGGGATCTAACTATGGCTACACCTTC
15	-	-	TRBV5-1	TRBJ2-3	CASSLSGKLTDTQYF	TGCGCCAGCAGCTTATCCGGGAAGTTAACAGATACGCAGTATTTT
13	TRBD1	few	TRBV29-1	TRBJ2-5	CSGGGTGEETQYF	TGCAGCGGCGGCGGGACAGGGGAGGAGACCCAGTACTTC
16	TRBD2	-	TRBV5-6	TRBJ2-6	CASSLPRDYWANVLTF	TGTGCCAGCAGCTTGCCTAGGGACTATTGGGCCAACGTCCTGACTTTC
15	TRBD2	-	TRBV7-3	TRBJ2-5	CASSLNGGGQETQYF	TGTGCCAGCAGCTTAAACGGCGGGGGCCAAGAGACCCAGTACTTC
14	TRBD1	-	TRBV13	TRBJ1-4	CASSFRGGNEKLFF	TGTGCCAGCAGCTTTCGAGGGGGCAATGAAAAACTGTTTTTT
17	TRBD1	once	TRBV5-6	TRBJ1-2	CASSPGKRQGAYYGYTF	TGTGCCAGCAGCCCTGGGAAGAGACAGGGGGCTTATTATGGCTACACCTTC
15	TRBD2	-	TRBV6-4	TRBJ2-1	CASSGASGGGNEQFF	TGTGCCAGCAGTGGGGCTAGCGGGGGAGGTAATGAGCAGTTCTTC
18	TRBD2	-	TRBV4-1	TRBJ2-5	CASSQGGRVSAGQETQYF	TGCGCCAGCAGCCAAGGAGGCAGGGTCTCAGCGGGGCAAGAGACCCAGTACTTC
13	-	-	TRBV6-1	TRBJ1-2	CASSDQGMGGYTF	TGTGCCAGCAGTGACCAGGGGATGGGAGGCTACACCTTC
14	TRBD1	-	TRBV28	TRBJ1-1	CASSLGTGNTEAFF	TGTGCCAGCAGTTTAGGGACAGGGAACACTGAAGCTTTCTTT
13	-	-	TRBV7-8	TRBJ1-3	CASSLVAGNTIYF	TGTGCCAGCAGCTTAGTGGCAGGGAACACCATATATTTT
16	TRBD1	-	TRBV7-3	TRBJ2-5	CASSLTGTGERETQYF	TGTGCCAGCAGCCTGACCGGGACAGGCGAGAGGGAGACCCAGTACTTC
10	-	once	TRBV30	TRBJ2-3	CAWLGDTQYF	TGTGCCTGGCTCGGGGATACGCAGTATTTT
15	TRBD1	-	TRBV7-8	TRBJ1-5	CASSFRTGRDQPQHF	TGTGCCAGCAGCTTCAGGACAGGGCGAGATCAGCCCCAGCATTTT
12	-	few	TRBV6-1	TRBJ1-2	CASMRDRRSYTF	TGTGCCAGCATGAGGGATCGTCGGAGCTACACCTTC
15	TRBD2	few	TRBV5-4	TRBJ2-3	CASSLGTSDRDTQYF	TGTGCCAGCAGCTTGGGTACTAGCGATAGAGATACGCAGTATTTT
14	-	once	TRBV6-6	TRBJ1-1	CASSAGGGDTEAFF	TGTGCCAGCAGCGCGGGCGGTGGGGATACTGAAGCTTTCTTT
15	TRBD1	few	TRBV27	TRBJ1-3	CASGAGTGTGNTIYF	TGTGCCAGCGGTGCCGGGACAGGGACTGGAAACACCATATATTTT
12	-	-	TRBV29-1	TRBJ1-1	CSVEWGDTEAFF	TGCAGCGTTGAATGGGGGGACACTGAAGCTTTCTTT
12	-	-	TRBV6-5	TRBJ1-4	CASRSKNEKLFF	TGTGCCAGCAGATCTAAGAATGAAAAACTGTTTTTT
15	TRBD2	-	TRBV5-6	TRBJ2-5	CASSNSGGPQETQYF	TGTGCCAGCAGCAATAGCGGGGGGCCCCAAGAGACCCAGTACTTC
13	-	once	TRBV5-6	TRBJ1-2	CASRRQDVDGYTF	TGTGCCAGCAGACGACAGGACGTGGATGGCTACACCTTC
18	TRBD2	-	TRBV19	TRBJ2-3	CASSTLLGGGAGTDTQYF	TGTGCCAGTAGTACTCTCCTTGGCGGGGGGGCGGGCACAGATACGCAGTATTTT
13	-	-	TRBV7-8	TRBJ1-1	CASSLSPDREAFF	TGTGCCAGCAGCTTAAGTCCCGACAGGGAAGCTTTCTTT
13	-	-	TRBV28	TRBJ1-2	CASTILAVYGYTF	TGTGCCAGCACCATCTTGGCGGTCTATGGCTACACCTTC
12	-	few	TRBV29-1	TRBJ2-5	CSVAPSAETQYF	TGCAGCGTGGCCCCCAGCGCAGAGACCCAGTACTTC
16	TRBD1	-	TRBV12-5	TRBJ1-2	CASFRERDRVVRGYTF	TGTGCTAGTTTTAGGGAGAGGGACAGAGTGGTACGTGGCTACACCTTC
15	-	-	TRBV19	TRBJ1-1	CASSIDRVMNTEAFF	TGTGCCAGTAGTATAGATCGAGTCATGAACACTGAAGCTTTCTTT